This T cell receptor beta chain was sequenced for a study of tissue T cells after allogeneic stem cell transplantation. Study-level results: Few T cell clones were shared across patients, but motif clusters showed tissue-specific shared signatures.

Time point: mouse harvest day 7 after allogeneic transplant. Tail vein injection delivered 10^7 T-cell-depleted bone marrow cells and 10^6 splenic CD5+ T cells. Tissues came from B6→BALB/c major-mismatch GVHD mice at day 7 or 14. Clones were sequenced by immunoSEQ multiplex PCR, and TCRdb holds only the in-frame ones, with some missing. The sample includes approximately 7,000 clones, 50% seen only once; the top ten take approximately 5.3%. The V gene lost 1 base and the J gene lost 0 bases, with 5 bases spanning the gap. CDR3 length equals 14 residues. CDR1 NNHNN and CDR2 SYGAGS come from the germline V gene (reference sequence). This clone showed up just a few times. Its specificity is not known. Here the gene names and germline are mouse. Sequencing ends 1 residue short of the CDR3 end; the germline J gene provides the rest.

The sample consisted of gut tissue. The TCR comes from a female BALB/c mouse given C57BL/6 T cells with graft-versus-host disease after an allogeneic hematopoietic cell transplant. This chain links TRBV13-2 with TRBJ1-5; D gene uncertain. The CDR3: CASGDRHNNQAPLF. The CDR3 DNA, read in part, is TGTGCCAGCGGTGATCGCCATAACAACCAGGCTCCGCTT.